Given below is one TCR beta chain in context. This clone is medium-sized (0.01 to 0.1%) in terms of sample share. Its antigen is still unknown. Base qualities are not at hand, and no much larger clone is one base apart. Patients with autoimmune disease history or receiving systemic immunosuppression were excluded from the trial. Peripheral blood for TCR sequencing was drawn from every dose cohort at baseline, at cycle 4 day 1 and at cycle 7 day 1. The samples were drawn from a first-in-human, open-label, multicenter phase I dose-escalation trial of ivuxolimab. Adults with locally advanced or metastatic head and neck squamous cell, hepatocellular, melanoma or renal cell carcinoma were enrolled in the trial. Before TCR sequencing, CD4+ and CD8+ T cells were separately sorted from peripheral blood. Genomic DNA was extracted from sorted cells for sequencing of the TCRbeta CDR3 region. The immunoSEQ Assay was used for sequencing of TCRbeta CDR3 regions. The immuneACCESS repertoire file appears here via TCRdb, limited to in-frame rearrangements. These files lack a portion of the clones; in checked studies, under half of the deficit traces to unresolved V genes, and the cause of the others is not known. Within this sample are more than 45,000 clones, with roughly 80% of them counted one time only. The ten largest clones add up to around 2.7% of the sample.

The germline V gene yields MNHNS for CDR1 and SASEGT for CDR2. Deletion took 5 bases off V and 6 bases off J, with a span of 12 bases between the germline ends. Reading from cysteine to phenylalanine, the CDR3 counts 13 amino acids. Only the CDR3 DNA is retained, 39 bases long and in frame from the first base. The record originates from a study of OX40 agonist ivuxolimab in advanced cancers. For context, the study as a whole: Ivuxolimab, which targeted the costimulatory receptor OX40 (CD134), was an agonistic, fully human IgG2 monoclonal antibody. Intravenous ivuxolimab was administered to patients every 2 weeks at six dose levels: 0.01, 0.1, 0.3, 1.5, 3 and 10 mg/kg. Of the 50 to 55 dose-escalation patients, hepatocellular carcinoma was present in roughly 19, melanoma in roughly 15, renal cell carcinoma in 9 and head and neck cancer in 9. In the dose-escalation cohort, around four fifths of patients were male, and the mean age was roughly 60 years, with a range of about 23 to 80. Prior anti-PD-1, anti-PD-L1 or anti-CTLA-4 therapy was permitted, and checkpoint inhibitors had been received by 30% to 40% of dose-escalation patients. Partial responses occurred in three dose-escalation patients: two with cutaneous melanoma and one with hepatocellular carcinoma. The point of sequencing TCRbeta in the periphery was to test whether ivuxolimab changed TCR sequence diversity and drove clonal T-cell expansion. The monotherapy dose-escalation portion (N of about 57 patients) of the phase I ivuxolimab trial is reported in the paper. The study at large found these results: At doses from 0.1 to 3.0 mg/kg, clonal expansion was seen in both CD4+ and CD8+ blood T cells between baseline and week 6. The antigen specificity of the peripheral T cells that underwent clonal expansion was not determined. After ivuxolimab, more expanded clones were found on average in CD8+ T cells than in CD4+ T cells. Low levels of normalized T-cell clonal expansion were also shown by some nonresponding patients. In the 0.1-3.0 mg/kg groups, partial responders were among the patients with the lowest normalized peripheral clonal expansion, particularly in CD8+ T cells.

The source material was CD4+ or CD8+ T cells sorted from blood, sampled in a trial of the OX40 agonist ivuxolimab. This TCR was recovered from an adult with an advanced solid tumor such as melanoma, head and neck, liver or kidney cancer. The V gene is TRBV6-1 and the J gene is TRBJ2-3; a tentative D match to TRBD2 spans 5 bases. The nucleotide sequence reads TGTGCCAGCAGTAGGACTTTGTTCGATACGCAGTATTTT. This yields the protein CASSRTLFDTQYF.